Sequencing of this T cell receptor beta chain was carried out in a study of molecular identifiers for immune sequencing clone quantification. In the study overall: Naive CD8 cell RNA, from around 20,000 or 100,000 cells, was split five ways in replicates, with four sequenced.

Library preparation followed earlier protocols using designated TCR primers. TCRdb re-called the PCR reads with MiXCR, one entry per CDR3 protein. The table shows over 300,000 distinct CDR3 sequences, with 24% occurring only once. Using a CD8+CD4-CCR7+CD45RA+ phenotype, naive CD8 T cells were sorted. This CDR3 has 13 residues. Germline V gene lookup returns CDR1 SEHNR and CDR2 FQNEAQ (reference sequence). V dropped 6 bases and J dropped 4; count of bases not matched to a gene: 5. This clonotype was obtained from a human donor in good health. Some libraries in this study had Jurkat cell RNA spiked in. The V and J genes are TRBV7-9 and TRBJ2-7, with 8 bases matching TRBD1. The material sequenced was naive CD8+ T cells from blood, with Jurkat cell RNA spiked in. Stated subset: FACS-sorted CD8+CD4-CCR7+CD45RA+ naive T cells. The CDR3 loop is CASRNNRGYEQYF. CDR3 nucleotides: TGTGCCAGCAGAAACAACAGGGGGTACGAGCAGTACTTC.